This entry lists 4 T cell receptor beta chains sequenced from one sample in a study of T cells after posttransplantation cyclophosphamide. Clones were sequenced by immunoSEQ multiplex PCR, and TCRdb holds only the in-frame ones, with some missing. The data show about 9,900 clones, 85% to 90% seen once. Sampled 1 year posttransplant, controls received myeloablative marrow transplants, methotrexate and a calcineurin inhibitor. This specimen consisted of PBMCs, obtained after an allogeneic stem cell transplant with a calcineurin inhibitor and methotrexate. Every receptor here comes from a young adult male patient who received an allogeneic stem cell transplant from an unrelated donor, was CMV-positive, and had no GVHD. The graft donor may be the source of some T cells.

The V gene is TRBV15, the J gene TRBJ1-2; D call uncertain. V was pared by 0 bases and J by 0 bases, with 8 bases between. There are 15 residues in the CDR3. Germline lookup yields CDR1 LNHNV and CDR2 YYDKDF (reference sequence). As DNA, the CDR3 is TGTGCCACCAGCAGAGATCTGGGAGCTAACTATGGCTACACCTTC. Its translation is CATSRDLGANYGYTF.

The chain employs TRBV2 and TRBJ2-3; 10 nucleotides match TRBD2. The V and J ends lost 1 base and 6 bases, in that order; junction bases with no gene match: 4. The germline gives CDR1 SNHLY, CDR2 FYNNEI. The CDR3 is 15 amino acids. CDR3 protein: CASSEGLAGVDTQYF. CDR3 nucleotide sequence: TGTGCCAGCAGTGAAGGCCTAGCGGGAGTCGATACGCAGTATTTT.

The chain links TRBV11-3 to TRBJ2-5; no definite D call. CDR3 length equals 15 residues. Germline lookup yields CDR1 SGHNT and CDR2 YENEEA. V was clipped by 8 bases and J by 4 bases, with 20 bases between them. In DNA form, the CDR3 reads TGTGCCAGCCCCCTGCGGAAAGCGTCCCTAGAGACCCAGTACTTC. Protein: CASPLRKASLETQYF.

The chain combines TRBV4-1 with TRBJ2-1, with 7 positions matching TRBD2. This CDR3 is 16 amino acids long. Germline assignment: CDR1 MGHRA and CDR2 YSYEKL. The V gene end was trimmed by 0 bases and the J gene end by 4 bases; junction bases not matched to a gene: 6. CDR3 sequence reads: CASSQEASSGYNEQFF. CDR3 bases: TGCGCCAGCAGCCAAGAGGCGTCTAGCGGTTACAATGAGCAGTTCTTC.